This TCR beta chain was found in a study of shared clonotypes between healthy human individuals (dated by TCRdb to the early 2020s). For the study in its entirety: A few men and a couple of women, aged 18 to 49 years, made up the cohort. Different laboratories and diverse techniques were used to prepare libraries and sequence TCR repertoires, to increase sequencing depth and limit assay-specific biases. Per donor, leukapheresis produced somewhere between about 0.94 and 9 billion PBMCs. To estimate repertoire size and how much clonotypes are shared between individuals, the study performed deep sequencing of blood TCR repertoires from five healthy adults.

CDR1 and CDR2 are read off the germline V gene as ENHRY and SYGVKD. From cysteine to phenylalanine, the CDR3 is 13 amino acids long. Solely the CDR3 DNA is kept, with 39 bases framed from the first base. Cut back by 6 bases and 9 bases, the V and J ends lie 16 bases apart. On the study overall, not on this receptor specifically: Only blood was sampled, and tissue TCR repertoires likely differ from those in blood. Based on pairwise subsampling, the degree of clonotype sharing among donors was expected to be affected by sequencing depth. The genetic and exposure-history diversity represented was limited by the small number of donors.

About this clone itself: No antigen is known for it. Nothing much larger sits one base from this clone, and base qualities are not available.

Using the deep immunoSEQ assay, TCR CDR3 regions were amplified from genomic DNA by multiplex PCR. Extracted genomic DNA from each cell subset was distributed evenly across all wells of several immunoSEQ 96-well plates, and each plate was treated as a replicate. For unsorted PBMC, around 330 ng genomic DNA, equal to approximately 30,000 T cell genomes, was loaded into each replicate PCR. Unsorted PBMC genomic DNA was sequenced across ten immunoSEQ deep assay plates. Purified libraries were measured with a Qubit 3.0 fluorometer, size-checked on a Bioanalyzer 2100, and measured again with the KAPA Library Quantification kit. Every immunoSEQ 96-well plate was sequenced on a dedicated single-read 150-cycle Illumina NextSeq 550 flow cell. Under the source paper's analysis protocol: Because the immunoSEQ output included only junctional sequences and no quality scores, the filtering could not be the same as the filtering used for full-length reads. Sequences were annotated with PyIR, a Python wrapper for IgBLAST v1.9, using IMGT germline references to assign V/J genes and CDR3. Reads were removed for weak V/J assignments (E-value above 1e-6), missing CDR3, stop codons, out-of-frame junctions, or ambiguous translated residues. V3J clonotypes were defined as sequences sharing an identical inferred V gene, J gene, and CDR3 amino acid sequence. Percentage overlap between repertoires was calculated by dividing the number of shared unique clonotypes by the size of the smaller repertoire. Richness of each repertoire was evaluated using RTK rarefaction, the Chao1 estimator, and Recon v2.1 estimates of unobserved clonotypes. TCRdb carries this immuneACCESS record with in-frame sequences only. Its versions omit some clonotypes, under half of them owing to an unresolved V gene in the studies checked, with the rest unexplained. V, J and clone size derive from that table, while D and trimming were established from the DNA sequence. The sample table holds 470,000 or so clones, of which around 73% were seen once. The ten largest account for approximately 12% of the sample.

Healthy HIV-negative adults with no recently reported acute infections or vaccinations were included as donors. Only Caucasian adults living in Nashville, Tennessee, USA were represented among the donors. In the unsorted samples, 70 million to 95 million PBMCs were counted, and genomic DNA was extracted using the QIAamp DNA Blood Mini kit. After blood collection by leukapheresis, PBMCs were isolated using Ficoll-Histopaque density gradient centrifugation and then cryopreserved in the vapor phase of liquid nitrogen. The TCR sequence derives from a middle-aged woman in good health. Some clones in this sample may be carry-over from other donors' samples. The sequenced sample consisted of PBMCs. The rearranged segments are TRBV10-3 and TRBJ2-3; the D segment is perhaps TRBD1 or TRBD2, each sharing 5 matched bases. The DNA reads TGTGCCATCAGCCGACCCGAAGGGACCACGCAGTATTTT. It specifies CAISRPEGTTQYF.